One and the same sample provided the 26 T cell receptor beta chains below, sequenced in a study of blood T cell repertoires in COVID-19. Produced via immunoSEQ multiplex PCR; TCRdb's table is partial and in-frame only. This table holds 35,000 to 55,000 clones, 80% to 90% found once. Sequencing used peripheral blood. The source is a woman in her 70s in a cohort sampled during active COVID-19.

CDR3 residues: CAISGEPKETEAFF. The DNA of the CDR3 is TGTGCCATCAGTGGAGAACCCAAGGAGACTGAAGCTTTCTTT. This chain links TRBV10-3 with TRBJ1-1; D gene unclear. Germline values: CDR1 ENHRY, CDR2 SYGVKD. Trimming cost V 4 bases and J 5 bases, with 14 bases left between them. The CDR3 length is 14 residues.

Only a few counts were recorded for this clone. The chain recombines TRBV6-6 with TRBJ1-5; D is ambiguous. Trimming cost V 6 bases and J 4 bases, with 13 bases left between them. This CDR3 has 14 amino acids. Germline V CDR1 and CDR2: MNHNY, SVGAGI (reference sequence). The CDR3 loop reads CASSPTDMNQPQHF. The CDR3 nucleotides read TGTGCCAGCAGCCCCACCGACATGAATCAGCCCCAGCATTTT.

This sequence joins TRBV7-2 and TRBJ1-4; D is unresolved. The V and J ends lost 1 base and 4 bases respectively, with 7 bases between them. The CDR3 sequence is 14 residues long. Germline V gives CDR1 SGHTA, CDR2 FQGNSA. The CDR3 region has the DNA TGTGCCAGCAGCTTAGAATATTTTAATGAAAAACTGTTTTTT. Translated, it gives CASSLEYFNEKLFF.

V is TRBV5-1 and J is TRBJ2-4; 7 bases line up with TRBD1. Trimming removed 0 bases from V and 6 bases from J; junction bases left unmatched: 6. There are 15 residues in the CDR3. Germline lookup yields CDR1 SGHRS and CDR2 YFSETQ. The CDR3 DNA reads TGCGCCAGCAGCTTGGGACGACAGGGTGGAAACATTCAGTACTTC. Translating it yields CASSLGRQGGNIQYF.

Only one count was recorded for this clone. This CDR3 is CASSQMSNGNTEAFF. The CDR3 coding sequence is TGTGCCAGCAGCCAAATGTCCAACGGGAACACTGAAGCTTTCTTT. This rearrangement joins TRBV3-1 (or the pseudogene TRBV3-2) to TRBJ1-1; D not certain. In germline, CDR1 is LGHDT, CDR2 YNNKEL (reference sequence). The CDR3 length is 15 residues. Trimming removed 2 bases from V and 1 base from J, with 11 bases in between.

The chain uses TRBV19 and TRBJ2-7; tentatively, D is TRBD2 (6 bases). Germline loops: CDR1 LNHDA, CDR2 SQIVND (reference sequence). The CDR3 runs 12 residues. Trimming took off 9 bases at V and 4 bases at J, with 13 bases between the two ends. This CDR3 is CASGGGEYEQYF. In nucleotides, the CDR3 is TGTGCCAGCGGCGGAGGGGAATACGAGCAGTACTTC.

CDR3 region: CASSSGTSGSFTYNEQFF. In DNA form, the CDR3 reads TGTGCCAGCAGCTCAGGGACTAGCGGGAGTTTCACCTACAATGAGCAGTTCTTC. The chain recombines TRBV7-2 with TRBJ2-1; 14 bases agree with TRBD2. V shed 4 bases, J shed 2 bases, and the junction held 7 bases outside the gene matches. Germline CDR1 SGHTA, CDR2 FQGNSA. CDR3 length: 18 amino acids.

The chain combines TRBV6-5 with TRBJ1-1; TRBD1 agrees at 7 bases. The CDR3 has 14 residues. Germline values: CDR1 MNHEY, CDR2 SVGAGI. V lost 5 bases, J lost 5 bases, and 8 bases stayed unmatched. The CDR3 here is CASSSPGGRTEAFF. The CDR3 DNA is TGTGCCAGCAGTAGCCCAGGGGGACGGACTGAAGCTTTCTTT.

V is TRBV6-5 and J is TRBJ1-2; D remains unclear. Germline CDR1 and CDR2: MNHEY and SVGAGI. V dropped 4 bases and J dropped 8 bases, with 8 bases sitting between them. The CDR3 spans 11 residues. The CDR3 here is CASSSVKGYTF. The CDR3 nucleotides are TGTGCCAGCAGTTCAGTGAAAGGCTACACCTTC.

The chain combines TRBV11-2 with TRBJ2-1, with D perhaps matching TRBD2 (5 bases). Germline lookup yields CDR1 SGHAT and CDR2 FQNNGV. The V end lost 2 bases, the J end lost 0 bases, and 17 bases lay between the germline ends. This CDR3 region has 18 residues. The CDR3 spells CASSLLFLASSSYNEQFF. In DNA form, the CDR3 reads TGTGCCAGCAGCTTACTTTTCCTAGCTAGTAGCTCCTACAATGAGCAGTTCTTC. Looking up the rest from reference TRBV11-2 and TRBJ2-1 gives the full variable domain: EAGVAQSPRYKIIEKRQSVAFWCNPISGHATLYWYQQILGQGPKLLIQFQNNGVVDDSQLPKDRFSAERLKGVDSTLKIQPAKLEDSAVYLCASSLLFLASSSYNEQFFGPGTRLTVL.

The CDR3 nucleotides read TGTGCCATCAGAGTGACTAGCGGGAGCCGTGAGCAGTTCTTC. It encodes CAIRVTSGSREQFF. This sequence joins TRBV10-3 and TRBJ2-1, with TRBD2 matching over 12 bases. This CDR3 contains 14 residues. With 6 bases clipped from V and 9 bases from J, the junction kept 6 bases outside the gene matches. Germline lookup yields CDR1 ENHRY and CDR2 SYGVKD.

The chain has TRBV2 and TRBJ2-7; 8 bases match TRBD1. V lost 7 bases to trimming and J lost 2 bases; unmatched junction nucleotides: 1. From germline, CDR1 is SNHLY and CDR2 FYNNEI. The CDR3 runs to 12 residues. CDR3 DNA: TGTGCCAGCACAGGGGGCACCTACGAGCAGTACTTC. Protein: CASTGGTYEQYF.

This clone was picked up a small number of times. The rearrangement joins TRBV12-3 or TRBV12-4 to TRBJ2-7; perhaps TRBD2 as D (5 bases). The CDR3 runs to 12 residues. Trimming cost V 5 bases and J 4 bases, with 9 bases left between them. CDR3 residues: CASSIGLYEQYF. CDR3 DNA sequence: TGTGCCAGCAGTATAGGACTTTACGAGCAGTACTTC.

This clone was counted a few times. The gene calls are TRBV14 and TRBJ1-6; 7 nucleotides agree with TRBD1. J was trimmed by 8 bases and V by 6 bases; bases with no gene match: 4. The germline gives CDR1 SGHDN, CDR2 FVKESK. The CDR3 extends over 13 amino acids. The CDR3 DNA is TGTGCCAGCAGTCTCACAGGGGATTCACCCCTCCACTTT. The encoded protein is CASSLTGDSPLHF.

The V gene is TRBV2, the J gene TRBJ1-4, with TRBD1 matching over 9 bases. The germline V gene has CDR1 SNHLY and CDR2 FYNNEI. The CDR3 runs to 14 residues. Trimming at V came to 9 bases and at J to 8 bases, leaving 10 bases not matched to a gene. The CDR3 spells CASSKGQGREKLFF. The CDR3 coding sequence is TGTGCCAGTTCAAAGGGACAGGGTCGGGAAAAACTGTTTTTT.

The V and J genes are TRBV20-1 and TRBJ2-3, with 7 bases identical to TRBD2. The CDR3 spans 16 residues. Looked up from germline, CDR1 is DFQATT and CDR2 is SNEGSKA (reference sequence). The junction had 10 bases not matched to a gene; V was cut back by 3 bases and J by 1 base. The DNA of the CDR3 is TGCAGTGCTAGTTGGTTCGAGGGAGGGGGCACAGATACGCAGTATTTT. This sequence encodes CSASWFEGGGTDTQYF.

Relative to its sample, this clone is medium-sized (0.01 to 0.1%). The V gene is TRBV12-5, the J gene TRBJ2-7; the D gene is possibly TRBD2 (5 bases). This CDR3 spans 13 amino acids. Germline V CDR1 and CDR2: LGHNT, FRNRAP. Trimming removed 2 bases at V and 5 bases at J, with 10 bases between. The CDR3 coding sequence is TGTGCTAGTGGTTTGATGGGAGTTGACGAGCAGTACTTC. It encodes CASGLMGVDEQYF. Based on the CDR3 plus reference TRBV12-5 and TRBJ2-7, the full variable domain is DARVTQTPRHKVTEMGQEVTMRCQPILGHNTVFWYRQTMMQGLELLAYFRNRAPLDDSGMPKDRFSAEMPDATLATLKIQPSEPRDSAVYFCASGLMGVDEQYFGPGTRLTVT.

The CDR3 DNA reads as TGTGCCAGCAGTTCGGGGACAGGGGTCGGTCAGCCCCAGCATTTT. This translates into CASSSGTGVGQPQHF. This rearrangement joins TRBV28 to TRBJ1-5; TRBD1 agrees at 10 bases. After removal of 4 bases from V and 6 bases from J, the junction contained 6 bases not matched to a gene. The CDR3 runs to 15 residues. Germline V gene lookup returns CDR1 MDHEN and CDR2 SYDVKM.

This clone appeared once. J is TRBJ2-5 and V is TRBV5-1, with TRBD2 identical over 8 bases. The CDR3 is 15 residues long. J lost 2 bases, V lost 3 bases, and 6 bases had no gene match. Germline values: CDR1 SGHRS, CDR2 YFSETQ. The DNA of the CDR3 is TGCGCCAGCAGCTCAGCTGGGACTAGTCAAGAGACCCAGTACTTC. Amino acids: CASSSAGTSQETQYF.

J is TRBJ1-3 and V is TRBV4-3; the D gene is possibly TRBD1 (5 bases). This CDR3 spans 15 amino acids. The V end lost 0 bases, the J end lost 2 bases, and 8 bases lay between the germline ends. CDR1 is LGHNA, CDR2 YSLEER, per germline. The CDR3 region is CASSQEGGTGNTIYF. In DNA form, the CDR3 reads TGCGCCAGCAGCCAAGAGGGGGGGACTGGAAACACCATATATTTT.

This clone was observed once. The V and J genes are TRBV19 and TRBJ2-2; TRBD1 aligns across 7 bases. Germline V gene lookup returns CDR1 LNHDA and CDR2 SQIVND (reference sequence). The ends lost 7 bases at V and 2 bases at J; junction bases unmatched: 4. This CDR3 is 14 amino acids long. The CDR3 region is CASKNRGNTGELFF. The DNA of the CDR3 is TGTGCCAGTAAGAACAGGGGAAACACCGGGGAGCTGTTTTTT.

The V and J genes are TRBV19 and TRBJ1-4; D unclear. V lost 0 bases, J lost 7 bases, and 9 bases lay in between. The CDR3 covers 14 residues. Germline CDR1 is LNHDA and CDR2 is SQIVND (reference sequence). CDR3 sequence reads: CASSIEQFAEKLFF. CDR3 DNA sequence: TGTGCCAGTAGTATAGAACAGTTTGCTGAAAAACTGTTTTTT.

The V gene is TRBV9, the J gene TRBJ1-2; D is uncertain. The CDR3 contains 12 residues. Germline CDR1 is SGDLS and CDR2 is YYNGEE. V shed 7 bases and J shed 8 bases, with 15 bases lying between them. CDR3 coding DNA: TGTGCCAGCCGGGGTCTGGGTCAAGGCTACACCTTC. It codes for CASRGLGQGYTF.

This chain uses TRBV6-1 with TRBJ2-1, with 7 bases identical to TRBD1. The V and J ends lost 0 bases and 8 bases, in that order; junction bases with no gene match: 4. The CDR3 runs to 14 residues. Germline loops: CDR1 MNHNS, CDR2 SASEGT. The CDR3 DNA is TGTGCCAGCAGTGAAGCACAGGGGATCCATGAGCAGTTCTTC. As protein: CASSEAQGIHEQFF.

The chain couples TRBV28 to TRBJ2-7, with 8 positions matching TRBD2. This CDR3 spans 17 amino acids. V gave up 6 bases and J gave up 2 bases; unmatched junction bases: 15. Germline V CDR1 and CDR2: MDHEN, SYDVKM. CDR3 in amino acids: CASSPTGDIAGPYEQYF. The CDR3 coding sequence is TGTGCCAGCAGCCCCACCGGGGATATAGCGGGACCCTACGAGCAGTACTTC.

The chain recombines TRBV19 with TRBJ1-2; 9 bases fit TRBD1. The CDR3 covers 15 residues. Germline V lookup: CDR1 LNHDA, CDR2 SQIVND (reference sequence). Unmatched junction bases numbered 7, after V lost 2 bases and J lost 6 bases. CDR3 amino acids: CASSIPDRGLDGYTF. CDR3 nucleotide sequence: TGTGCCAGTAGTATACCGGACAGGGGACTTGATGGCTACACCTTC.